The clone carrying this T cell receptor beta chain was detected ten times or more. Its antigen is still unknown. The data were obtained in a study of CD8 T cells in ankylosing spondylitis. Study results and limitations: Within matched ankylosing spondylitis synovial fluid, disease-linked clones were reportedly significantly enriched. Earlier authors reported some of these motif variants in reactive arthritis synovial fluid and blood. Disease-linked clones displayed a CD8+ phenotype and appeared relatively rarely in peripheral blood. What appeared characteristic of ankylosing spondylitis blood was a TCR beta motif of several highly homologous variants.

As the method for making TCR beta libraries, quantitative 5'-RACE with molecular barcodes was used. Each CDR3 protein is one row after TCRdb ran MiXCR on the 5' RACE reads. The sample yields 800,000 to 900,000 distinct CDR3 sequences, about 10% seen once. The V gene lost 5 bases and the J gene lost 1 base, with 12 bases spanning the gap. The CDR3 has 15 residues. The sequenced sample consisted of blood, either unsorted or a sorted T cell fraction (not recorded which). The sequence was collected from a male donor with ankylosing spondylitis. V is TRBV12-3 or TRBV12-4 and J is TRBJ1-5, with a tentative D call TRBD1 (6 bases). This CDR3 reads CASSGGTRSNQPQHF. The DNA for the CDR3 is TGTGCCAGCAGTGGAGGGACAAGAAGCAATCAGCCCCAGCATTTT.